What follows are 12 T cell receptor beta chains derived from one specimen sequenced in a study of beta chain features in type 1 diabetes (dated by TCRdb to about 2018). Libraries were built with the immunoSEQ multiplex PCR assay. The High Capacity cDNA Reverse Transcription Kit was used to reverse transcribe all of the isolated RNA, meaning that expressed TCRB transcripts were what got sequenced. In its TCRdb copy, this immuneACCESS table keeps in-frame sequences only and misses some clones. Where compared with another copy, unresolved V genes explain less than half of these, and the others have no known cause. The sample table shows under 950,000 clones, and around a sixth are seen once. The biggest ten clones account for 0.02% to 0.03% of the sample. The sequenced sample consisted of naive CD4+ T cells from blood. The cell subset or site label of this sample denotes: true naive CD4+ T cells. The receptors come from a woman aged 18-29 years in good health.

A few counts support this clone. The V and J genes are TRBV7-8 and TRBJ2-1; D uncertain. The CDR3 has 16 amino acids. Germline V lookup: CDR1 SGHVS, CDR2 FQNEAQ. V gave up 1 base and J gave up 9 bases, with 19 bases separating them. The CDR3 spells CASSLENYLSNSEQFF. For the CDR3, the DNA is TGTGCCAGCAGCTTAGAGAACTACCTGAGTAACAGTGAGCAGTTCTTC.

The V and J genes are TRBV7-9 and TRBJ2-1; 7 bases align to TRBD1. The V segment lost 5 bases and the J segment 0 bases; nucleotides outside the gene matches: 7. Germline V gives CDR1 SEHNR, CDR2 FQNEAQ (reference sequence). The CDR3 is 16 amino acids. The CDR3 DNA is TGTGCCAGCAGCACCCGACAGGGTAGCTCCTACAATGAGCAGTTCTTC. This gives the protein CASSTRQGSSYNEQFF.

This clone came up a few times. The CDR3 here is CASGTGTGGTGELFF. For the CDR3, the DNA is TGTGCCAGTGGGACCGGGACAGGTGGGACCGGGGAGCTGTTTTTT. The chain links TRBV19 to TRBJ2-2; TRBD1 matches at 8 bases. CDR3 length: 15 amino acids. V was pared by 8 bases and J by 5 bases, with 10 bases of the junction left unmatched. Germline CDR1 and CDR2: LNHDA and SQIVND (reference sequence). Full variable domain (rest looked up from reference TRBV19 and TRBJ2-2): DGGITQSPKYLFRKEGQNVTLSCEQNLNHDAMYWYRQDPGQGLRLIYYSQIVNDFQKGDIAEGYSVSREKKESFPLTVTSAQKNPTAFYLCASGTGTGGTGELFFGEGSRLTVL.

This clone showed up just a few times. This chain connects TRBV5-4 to TRBJ2-6; a possible D gene is TRBD2 (6 bases). CDR1 is SGHNT and CDR2 is YYREEE in the germline V gene (reference sequence). The CDR3 covers 17 residues. Trimming left V 4 bases short and J 0 bases short, with 14 bases between. For the CDR3, the DNA is TGTGCCAGCAGCCAAACAATGGGGGGCTCTGGGGCCAACGTCCTGACTTTC. Protein product: CASSQTMGGSGANVLTF.

V is TRBV5-6 and J is TRBJ1-2; D ambiguous. CDR1 and CDR2 from the germline V gene are SGHDT and YYEEEE. V lost 4 bases and J lost 8, with 18 bases in between. The CDR3 length is 14 residues. The CDR3 DNA reads as TGTGCCAGCAGCCCCCCTGCGAGGGCGCGCGGCTACACCTTC. Protein product: CASSPPARARGYTF.

This clone was observed a few times. This rearrangement joins TRBV7-9 to TRBJ1-1, with D uncertain. This CDR3 is built from 15 residues. Trimming stripped 1 base from V and 3 bases from J, with 12 bases between. Germline V gives CDR1 SEHNR, CDR2 FQNEAQ (reference sequence). The CDR3 nucleotides read TGTGCCAGCAGCTTAGGTGGCAGAATTTACACTGAAGCTTTCTTT. It yields the protein CASSLGGRIYTEAFF.

The chain employs TRBV2 and TRBJ2-1; 10 nucleotides agree with TRBD1. The CDR3 runs 15 residues. The trim removed 4 bases at V and 7 bases at J, leaving 7 bases unmatched. The germline CDR1 and CDR2 sequences are SNHLY and FYNNEI. The CDR3, as DNA: TGTGCCAGCAGTGTCGACAGGGGGCGAGGTAATGAGCAGTTCTTC. It encodes CASSVDRGRGNEQFF.

This clone was picked up a small number of times. The genes are TRBV7-9 and TRBJ2-2; no definite D call. CDR1 and CDR2 from the germline V gene are SEHNR and FQNEAQ (reference sequence). The V gene lost 5 bases and the J gene lost 6 bases, with 13 bases spanning the gap. The CDR3 is 14 amino acids. Here the CDR3 reads CASSPWWEAGELFF. The CDR3 DNA sequence: TGTGCCAGCAGCCCCTGGTGGGAAGCCGGGGAGCTGTTTTTT.

Only a few counts were recorded for this clone. This chain connects TRBV9 to TRBJ2-1, with D perhaps given as TRBD1 or TRBD2 (5 bases each). V dropped 2 bases and J dropped 7 bases, with 16 bases sitting between them. The CDR3 has 15 amino acids. The germline CDR1 and CDR2 sequences are SGDLS and YYNGEE. In nucleotides, the CDR3 is TGTGCCAGCAGCGTTAGATCGGGGCTTCCAAATGAGCAGTTCTTC. As protein: CASSVRSGLPNEQFF.

The chain has TRBV27 and TRBJ2-6; unclear D gene. The germline V gene has CDR1 MNHEY and CDR2 SMNVEV (reference sequence). Deletions cut 7 bases from V and 1 base from J, with 5 bases between. This CDR3 region has 13 residues. CDR3 DNA sequence: TGTGCCAGCACCCATTCTGGGGCCAACGTCCTGACTTTC. Amino acids: CASTHSGANVLTF. Using reference TRBV27 and TRBJ2-6 for the parts outside the CDR3, the full variable domain is EAQVTQNPRYLITVTGKKLTVTCSQNMNHEYMSWYRQDPGLGLRQIYYSMNVEVTDKGDVPEGYKVSRKEKRNFPLILESPSPNQTSLYFCASTHSGANVLTFGAGSRLTVL.

This chain connects TRBV7-6 to TRBJ2-7, with 7 bases that match TRBD1. The CDR3 has 13 residues. Germline V CDR1 and CDR2: SGHVS, FNYEAQ. J lost 6 bases, V lost 7 bases, and 9 bases had no gene match. The CDR3 reads CASNSGNRGEQYF. In DNA, the CDR3 is TGTGCCAGCAATAGTGGTAACAGGGGCGAGCAGTACTTC.

The J gene is TRBJ2-1, the V gene TRBV7-3; TRBD2 matches 8 bases. With 5 bases clipped from V and 8 bases from J, the junction kept 11 bases outside the gene matches. The CDR3 has 15 amino acids. Germline V gene lookup returns CDR1 SGHTA and CDR2 FQGTGA. The CDR3 bases are TGTGCCAGCAGCCTTACGGGAGGGCCCGGGTATGAGCAGTTCTTC. Amino acids: CASSLTGGPGYEQFF.